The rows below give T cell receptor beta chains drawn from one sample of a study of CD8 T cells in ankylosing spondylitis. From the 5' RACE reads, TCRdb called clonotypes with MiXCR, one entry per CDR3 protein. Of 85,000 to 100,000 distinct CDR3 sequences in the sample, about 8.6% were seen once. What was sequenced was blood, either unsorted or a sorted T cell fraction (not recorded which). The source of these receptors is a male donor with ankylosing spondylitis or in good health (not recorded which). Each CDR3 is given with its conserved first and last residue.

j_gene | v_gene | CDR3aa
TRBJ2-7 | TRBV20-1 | CSATRSGRNNEQYF
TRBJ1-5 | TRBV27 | CASSGPRGQPQHF
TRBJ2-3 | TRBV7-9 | CASSKSTYTDTQYF
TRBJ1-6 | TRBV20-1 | CSARGTGDFHF
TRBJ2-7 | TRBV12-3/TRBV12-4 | CASSWDTYEQYF
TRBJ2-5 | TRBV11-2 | CASSLDWTSETQYF
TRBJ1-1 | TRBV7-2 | CASSLQMNTEAFF
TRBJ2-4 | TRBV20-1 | CSARGTGGLNIQYF
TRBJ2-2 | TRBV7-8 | CASSSRSTNTGELFF
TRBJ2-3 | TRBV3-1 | CASSMGTSLNTDTQYF
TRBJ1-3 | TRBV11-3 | CASSFGGPGNAIYF
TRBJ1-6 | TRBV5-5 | CASSLYRAPLHF
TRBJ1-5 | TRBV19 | CASSRDRVSNQPQHF
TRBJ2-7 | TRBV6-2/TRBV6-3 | CASSQNEPAYEQYF
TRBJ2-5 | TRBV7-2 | CASSLGLRELQETQYF
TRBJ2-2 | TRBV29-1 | CSVVGGAANTGELFF
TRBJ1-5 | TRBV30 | CACGGDQPQHF
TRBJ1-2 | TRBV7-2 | CASSEGARVNYGYTF
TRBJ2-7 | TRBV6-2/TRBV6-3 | CASSPGQTYEQYF
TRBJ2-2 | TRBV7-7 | CASSLLATNTGELFF
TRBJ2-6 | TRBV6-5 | CASSDSGANVLTF
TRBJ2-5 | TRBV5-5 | CASGETQYF
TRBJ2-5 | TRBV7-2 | CASSLGPSQETQYF
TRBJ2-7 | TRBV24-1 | CATGVDLADALEQYF
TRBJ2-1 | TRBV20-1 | CSAPRGPTYNEQFF
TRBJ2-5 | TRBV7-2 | CASSMGDRDRETQYF
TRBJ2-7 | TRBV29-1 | CSVAGLTYEQYF
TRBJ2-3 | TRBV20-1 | CSARAPLATDTQYF
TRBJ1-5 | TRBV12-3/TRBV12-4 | CASSSNQPQHF
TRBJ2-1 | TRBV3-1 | CASSPKVSYRSYNEQFF